This T cell receptor beta chain was obtained from a study of cytomegalovirus exposure and HLA in healthy donors. Study overall: Earlier work reported 100 million or so unique TCR beta sequences from about 200 million T cells. Points from the study as a whole: Three chains linked to CMV were shown in vitro to be specific for CMV antigens. Previous analysis showed most TCR beta V segments were productive about 87% or about 30% of the time. The study listed approximately 160 cytomegalovirus-associated TCR beta chains.

The primer mix had 60 Vbeta and 13 Jbeta primers. The method was immunoSEQ multiplex PCR; TCRdb's version includes in-frame clones alone and lacks a portion of them. Among roughly 140,000 clones, around 76% were seen once, and the ten largest hold approximately 4%. This CDR3 spans 14 amino acids. V was cut by 3 bases and J by 3 bases, with 12 bases left in between. In germline, CDR1 is MNHNY, CDR2 SVGAGI (reference sequence). Details on this clone: Its antigen is still unknown.

Sequencing was performed on PBMCs. This chain joins TRBV6-6 and TRBJ2-7; D might be TRBD2 (5 bases). This clonotype was sampled from a man aged 18 to 35 in good health and CMV-seronegative. This CDR3 reads CASSYRVGGYEQYF. CDR3 coding DNA: TGTGCCAGCAGTTATAGGGTAGGAGGCTACGAGCAGTACTTC.